The clone carrying this T cell receptor (beta chain) turned up a few times. Antigen unknown. The CDR3 consists of 15 residues. Trimming took off 1 base at V and 6 bases at J, with 14 bases between the two ends. The germline V gene encodes CDR1 SGHTA and CDR2 FQGNSA. Separate cDNA molecules each had unique molecular identifiers attached to them. TCRdb reprocessed the 5' RACE reads via MiXCR and lists one record per CDR3 protein. The table has 32,000 or so distinct CDR3 sequences, 6.3% seen once; the top ten hold 5% to 7%. The sample comes from a study of early T cells in non-severe SARS-CoV-2 infection. The wider study: Sequenced material consisted of bulk RNA (from unsorted whole blood), and chains were unpaired.

Study results and limitations: Missing private and CD4 specificities, VDJdb matching favored anti-spike CD8 responses.

This TCR came from an adult who was a healthcare worker with PCR-confirmed SARS-CoV-2 infection or an uninfected control (not recorded which). The sequenced sample consisted of whole blood. The rearrangement links TRBV7-2 to TRBJ2-3; tentative D call: TRBD2 (5 bases). CDR3 in amino acids: CASSLGSTRGDTQYF. The DNA of the CDR3 is TGTGCCAGCAGCTTAGGTTCGACGCGAGGGGATACGCAGTATTTT. The whole variable domain, remainder taken from reference TRBV7-2 and TRBJ2-3, is GAGVSQSPSNKVTEKGKDVELRCDPISGHTALYWYRQSLGQGLEFLIYFQGNSAPDKSGLPSDRFSAERTGGSVSTLTIQRTQQEDSAVYLCASSLGSTRGDTQYFGPGTRLTVL.